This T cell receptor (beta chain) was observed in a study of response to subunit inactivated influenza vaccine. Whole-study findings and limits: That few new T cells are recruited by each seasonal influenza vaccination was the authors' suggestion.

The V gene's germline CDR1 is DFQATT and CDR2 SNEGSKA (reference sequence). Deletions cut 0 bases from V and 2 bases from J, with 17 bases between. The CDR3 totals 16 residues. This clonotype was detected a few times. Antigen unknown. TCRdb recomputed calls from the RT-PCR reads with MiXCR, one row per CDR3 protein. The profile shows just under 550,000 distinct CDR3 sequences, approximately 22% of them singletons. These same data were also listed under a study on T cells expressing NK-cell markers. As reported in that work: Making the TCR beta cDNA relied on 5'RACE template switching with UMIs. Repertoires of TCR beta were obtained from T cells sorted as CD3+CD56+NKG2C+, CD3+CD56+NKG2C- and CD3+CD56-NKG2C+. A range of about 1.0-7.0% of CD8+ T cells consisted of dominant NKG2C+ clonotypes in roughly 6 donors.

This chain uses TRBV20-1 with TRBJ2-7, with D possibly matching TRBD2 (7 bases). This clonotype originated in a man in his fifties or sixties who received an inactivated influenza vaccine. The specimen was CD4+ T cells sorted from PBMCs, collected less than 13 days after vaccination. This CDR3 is CSARDTRGAPTYEQYF. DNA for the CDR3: TGCAGTGCTAGAGACACTCGGGGGGCCCCTACCTACGAGCAGTACTTC.